The 23 T cell receptor beta chains given below trace back to one sample, sequenced in a study of blood T cell repertoires in COVID-19 (dated by TCRdb to between 2020 and 2021). Libraries were made using the immunoSEQ multiplex PCR assay. TCRdb stores this immuneACCESS table with in-frame sequences only. Part of the clones is absent; in the studies checked, under half of the shortfall reflects unresolved V genes, and no reason is known for the rest. This sample gives about 87,000 clones in total; about 84% of them show up just once. The ten biggest clones cover more than 25% of the sample. Sequencing input: peripheral blood. These receptors all stem from a human donor in a cohort sampled during active COVID-19.

The rearrangement joins TRBV10-2 to TRBJ2-2; TRBD2 might be the D (5 bases). V shed 0 bases and J shed 3 bases, with 8 bases lying between them. The CDR3 consists of 15 residues. Germline V gene sequence: CDR1 WSHSY, CDR2 SAAADI. The CDR3 DNA reads TGCGCCAGCAGTGAGTCTGGCGGGTACACCGGGGAGCTGTTTTTT. Protein sequence: CASSESGGYTGELFF.

This chain joins TRBV19 and TRBJ1-5, with 10 nucleotides matching TRBD1. Germline V CDR1 and CDR2: LNHDA, SQIVND (reference sequence). The junction had 12 bases not matched to a gene; V was cut back by 3 bases and J by 4 bases. This CDR3 is 18 amino acids long. CDR3 protein: CASSISPAGTGENQPQHF. The CDR3 DNA is TGTGCCAGTAGTATTTCCCCGGCCGGGACAGGGGAGAATCAGCCCCAGCATTTT.

The gene calls are TRBV7-2 and TRBJ1-2, with 8 bases that match TRBD1. V gave up 5 bases and J gave up 1 base; unmatched junction bases: 6. Looked up from germline, CDR1 is SGHTA and CDR2 is FQGNSA. CDR3 length: 15 amino acids. CDR3: CASSPRTGLNYGYTF. The CDR3 region has the DNA TGTGCCAGCAGCCCAAGGACAGGGCTTAACTATGGCTACACCTTC.

The rearrangement links TRBV9 to TRBJ2-3, with 10 bases that match TRBD2. With 0 bases clipped from V and 7 bases from J, the junction kept 8 bases outside the gene matches. Germline CDR1 SGDLS, CDR2 YYNGEE. The CDR3 spans 16 residues. This chain's CDR3 is CASSVVERGGPNTQYF. CDR3 in DNA: TGTGCCAGCAGCGTAGTGGAGCGGGGGGGCCCTAATACGCAGTATTTT.

The chain has TRBV7-6 and TRBJ1-2; D possibly corresponds to TRBD1 (6 bases). V gave up 5 bases and J gave up 8 bases, with 15 bases separating them. Germline CDR1 is SGHVS and CDR2 is FNYEAQ. This CDR3 is built from 13 residues. In DNA form, the CDR3 reads TGTGCCAGCAGCCCTTGGGACAAATTGGGCTACACCTTC. It codes for CASSPWDKLGYTF. Variable domain in full (rest from reference TRBV7-6 and TRBJ1-2): GAGVSQSPRYKVTKRGQDVALRCDPISGHVSLYWYRQALGQGPEFLTYFNYEAQQDKSGLPNDRFSAERPEGSISTLTIQRTEQRDSAMYRCASSPWDKLGYTFGSGTRLTVV.

V usage is TRBV2 and J usage is TRBJ2-2; 10 nucleotides match TRBD1. V lost 7 bases to trimming and J lost 6 bases; unmatched junction nucleotides: 5. The CDR3 consists of 14 residues. CDR1 SNHLY and CDR2 FYNNEI come from the germline V gene. CDR3 coding DNA: TGTGCCAGCACGGGGACAGGGGTTTCCGGGGAGCTGTTTTTT. Translated: CASTGTGVSGELFF.

V gene TRBV3-1 (or the pseudogene TRBV3-2) combines with J gene TRBJ1-5, with a possible D match to TRBD1 (5 bases). CDR1 and CDR2 from the germline V gene are LGHDT and YNNKEL (reference sequence). V was trimmed by 1 base and J by 7 bases, leaving 14 bases between them. The CDR3 is made up of 15 amino acids. The CDR3 nucleotides read TGTGCCAGCAGCCAAGGGCAGGGTAGGCGACAGCCCCAGCATTTT. Translation: CASSQGQGRRQPQHF.

This clone was found once. The chain combines TRBV28 with TRBJ1-4; D may be TRBD1 (6 bases). Germline V gene lookup returns CDR1 MDHEN and CDR2 SYDVKM. The V and J ends lost 6 bases and 3 bases respectively, with 11 bases between them. The CDR3 is 14 amino acids. The DNA for the CDR3 is TGTGCCAGCAGGCCACAGGGACCTAATGAAAAACTGTTTTTT. This codes for CASRPQGPNEKLFF.

The chain uses TRBV7-2 and TRBJ2-7, with D maybe TRBD1 (5 bases). Between the trimmed V and J ends, which lost 2 bases and 3 bases, there was a span of 8 bases. The germline V gene has CDR1 SGHTA and CDR2 FQGNSA. The CDR3 loop spans 13 amino acids. CDR3 bases: TGTGCCAGCAGCTTATGGGGCAACTACGAGCAGTACTTC. Translation: CASSLWGNYEQYF.

The V and J genes are TRBV9 and TRBJ2-1; 7 bases map to TRBD2. The V gene end was trimmed by 6 bases and the J gene end by 5 bases; junction bases not matched to a gene: 8. This CDR3 has 14 amino acids. Germline loops: CDR1 SGDLS, CDR2 YYNGEE. The CDR3 sequence: CASTSGGRDNEQFF. CDR3 DNA: TGTGCCAGCACGTCTGGCGGGAGAGACAATGAGCAGTTCTTC.

This chain uses TRBV14 with TRBJ2-7; a possible D gene is TRBD2 (5 bases). CDR3 size: 15 residues. V shed 2 bases and J shed 4 bases, with 15 bases lying between them. Germline CDR1 SGHDN, CDR2 FVKESK. In DNA form, the CDR3 reads TGTGCCAGCAGCCAATCCCGAGGGTCTTGGTACGAGCAGTACTTC. Translated, it gives CASSQSRGSWYEQYF.

This clone was seen a handful of times. V is TRBV12-3 or TRBV12-4 and J is TRBJ2-7; 7 bases map to TRBD1. The junction had 6 bases not matched to a gene; V was cut back by 6 bases and J by 4 bases. CDR3 length equals 13 residues. The CDR3 DNA reads as TGTGCCAGCAGACGACAGGGCGGGTACGAGCAGTACTTC. Translating gives CASRRQGGYEQYF.

V usage is TRBV4-1 and J usage is TRBJ2-4; 7 nucleotides agree with TRBD2. This CDR3 has 17 residues. J was trimmed by 0 bases and V by 3 bases; bases with no gene match: 8. CDR1 MGHRA and CDR2 YSYEKL come from the germline V gene. The CDR3 coding sequence is TGCGCCAGCAGCCAGACGCCTTTAGCGGGAGCCAAAAACATTCAGTACTTC. Encoded protein: CASSQTPLAGAKNIQYF.

The DNA of the CDR3 is TGTGCCGCTCGAGGGACTAGCGTGTACAATGAGCAGTTCTTC. It is translated as CAARGTSVYNEQFF. The chain uses TRBV7-9 and TRBJ2-1, with TRBD2 matching 10 bases. CDR3 size: 14 residues. V lost 11 bases to trimming and J lost 4 bases; unmatched junction nucleotides: 8. Germline V gene data show CDR1 as SEHNR and CDR2 as FQNEAQ (reference sequence).

The chain employs TRBV6-5 and TRBJ2-1; D gene unclear. V was shortened by 6 bases and J by 0 bases, with 12 bases between the two germline ends. Germline CDR1 reads MNHEY; CDR2 reads SVGAGI. The CDR3 is 15 amino acids. DNA of the CDR3: TGTGCCAGCAGGCAGACTGTGAGCTCCTACAATGAGCAGTTCTTC. It specifies CASRQTVSSYNEQFF.

This chain connects TRBV6-6 to TRBJ1-1; D unclear. Germline values: CDR1 MNHNY, CDR2 SVGAGI (reference sequence). CDR3 length: 12 residues. V was cut by 5 bases and J by 11 bases, with 15 bases left in between. The CDR3 nucleotides are TGTGCCAGCAGTCCCTTAGAGGGCAGTGCTTTCTTT. Translating gives CASSPLEGSAFF.

This CDR3 is CASSQEAGASSDIQYF. DNA for the CDR3: TGCGCCAGCAGCCAAGAGGCAGGGGCCAGCTCGGACATTCAGTACTTC. The chain employs TRBV4-3 and TRBJ2-4, with TRBD1 as a possible D gene (6 bases). The V end was cut by 0 bases, the J end by 8 bases, with 17 bases between. The V gene's germline CDR1 is LGHNA and CDR2 YSLEER. The length of the CDR3 is 16 residues.

The chain couples TRBV19 to TRBJ1-2, with D tentatively TRBD1 (6 bases). V dropped 5 bases and J dropped 4 bases, with 17 bases sitting between them. Germline assignment: CDR1 LNHDA and CDR2 SQIVND (reference sequence). The CDR3 is 15 amino acids. In nucleotides, the CDR3 is TGTGCCAGTAGTCCCCAGGGGCGGGGGATCTATGGCTACACCTTC. Amino acid sequence: CASSPQGRGIYGYTF.

This clone was recorded once. This chain's CDR3 is CASSLAGDNQPQHF. The CDR3 DNA is TGTGCCAGCAGCTTAGCGGGGGACAATCAGCCCCAGCATTTT. This chain links TRBV11-2 with TRBJ1-5, with a possible D match to TRBD1 (5 bases). The CDR3 extends over 14 amino acids. The germline V and J ends were trimmed by 1 base and 3 bases, with 7 bases remaining between them. The germline gives CDR1 SGHAT, CDR2 FQNNGV.

This clone was recorded a few times. The V and J genes are TRBV3-1 (or the pseudogene TRBV3-2) and TRBJ2-7; D unresolved. The length of the CDR3 is 14 residues. Trimming removed 0 bases at V and 3 bases at J, with 9 bases between. Per the germline V gene, CDR1 is LGHDT and CDR2 is YNNKEL (reference sequence). The CDR3: CASSQDGRVYEQYF. CDR3 in DNA: TGTGCCAGCAGCCAAGATGGGCGAGTCTACGAGCAGTACTTC.

The V and J genes are TRBV9 and TRBJ2-7, with TRBD1 as a possible D gene (5 bases). The CDR3 is 14 residues long. The germline V gene encodes CDR1 SGDLS and CDR2 YYNGEE. Trimming took off 4 bases at V and 1 base at J, with 12 bases between the two ends. The CDR3: CASSPRQISYEQYF. DNA for the CDR3: TGTGCCAGCAGCCCTCGACAGATTTCCTACGAGCAGTACTTC.

This rearrangement joins TRBV27 to TRBJ2-4; 7 positions agree with TRBD1. The trim removed 4 bases at V and 6 bases at J, leaving 9 bases unmatched. Per germline, CDR1 MNHEY and CDR2 SMNVEV (reference sequence). The CDR3 length is 15 residues. CDR3 loop: CASSSKDRDRNIQYF. CDR3 nucleotides: TGTGCCAGCAGTTCCAAAGACAGGGATAGAAACATTCAGTACTTC.

The genes are TRBV4-1 and TRBJ2-2; 9 bases line up with TRBD2. Germline CDR1 MGHRA, CDR2 YSYEKL. Germline trimming cut 4 bases from V and 6 bases from J; bases unmatched to any gene: 3. This CDR3 is 14 amino acids long. The CDR3 protein is CASSPWTSAGELFF. The CDR3 DNA is TGCGCCAGCAGCCCCTGGACTAGCGCCGGGGAGCTGTTTTTT.